The 19 T cell receptor beta chains below were found in one sample sequenced in a study of blood T cell repertoires in COVID-19. The table came from immunoSEQ multiplex PCR; TCRdb's copy has only in-frame clones and leaves some out. The sample records over 200,000 clones, 81% being singletons. The material sequenced was PBMCs or T cells enriched from blood (not recorded which). The receptors stem from a man aged 35 to 55 who had recovered from COVID-19.

The chain has TRBV5-1 and TRBJ1-6; 7 bases map to TRBD1. Trimming cost V 4 bases and J 8 bases; bases outside gene matches: 9. This CDR3 contains 15 residues. In germline, CDR1 is SGHRS, CDR2 YFSETQ. The CDR3 DNA reads as TGCGCCAGCAGCCCTACAGGGGCTACCGATTCACCCCTCCACTTT. It specifies CASSPTGATDSPLHF.

This clone has only a few counts. The chain employs TRBV2 and TRBJ2-7, with 7 nucleotides matching TRBD2. Germline-derived CDR1 and CDR2 are SNHLY and FYNNEI. The CDR3 sequence is 14 residues long. V lost 3 bases to trimming and J lost 2 bases; unmatched junction nucleotides: 4. CDR3 sequence reads: CASSDRGLTYEQYF. CDR3 in DNA: TGTGCCAGCAGTGATCGGGGACTAACCTACGAGCAGTACTTC.

This sequence joins TRBV4-1 and TRBJ2-1; 11 nucleotides align to TRBD2. Germline V lookup: CDR1 MGHRA, CDR2 YSYEKL. The ends lost 4 bases at V and 8 bases at J; junction bases unmatched: 7. The CDR3 extends over 15 amino acids. Here the CDR3 DNA reads TGCGCCAGCAGCCGTAGCGGGAGGGCCAACGATGAGCAGTTCTTC. Its protein is CASSRSGRANDEQFF.

The chain has TRBV7-8 and TRBJ2-7, with D possibly matching TRBD1 (5 bases). The ends were cut back, 1 base at V and 1 base at J, with 8 bases in the middle. CDR1 SGHVS and CDR2 FQNEAQ come from the germline V gene. The CDR3 consists of 14 residues. The CDR3 sequence is CASSLVQGSYEQYF. The CDR3 nucleotides read TGTGCCAGCAGCTTAGTGCAGGGTTCCTACGAGCAGTACTTC.

This chain uses TRBV11-2 with TRBJ1-5; 7 bases fit TRBD1. The V gene's germline CDR1 is SGHAT and CDR2 FQNNGV. The V and J ends lost 5 bases and 6 bases, in that order; junction bases with no gene match: 4. The CDR3 runs to 13 residues. The CDR3 DNA reads as TGTGCCAGCAGCCCGGACAGGAGTCAGCCCCAGCATTTT. It encodes CASSPDRSQPQHF.

The genes are TRBV5-1 and TRBJ2-7; D may be TRBD1 (5 bases). V was trimmed by 0 bases and J by 1 base, leaving 11 bases between them. Germline CDR1 and CDR2: SGHRS and YFSETQ. This CDR3 is 15 amino acids long. The CDR3 bases are TGCGCCAGCAGCTTGGAGGCAGGACAATCCTACGAGCAGTACTTC. Translating it yields CASSLEAGQSYEQYF.

The chain uses TRBV27 and TRBJ1-2; no firm D call. Between the trimmed V and J ends, which lost 10 bases and 1 base, there was a span of 19 bases. This CDR3 is 15 amino acids long. Germline lookup yields CDR1 MNHEY and CDR2 SMNVEV (reference sequence). The chain's CDR3 is CATRNFYNNNYGYTF. Here the CDR3 DNA reads TGTGCCACCCGTAACTTTTATAATAATAACTATGGCTACACCTTC.

The V and J genes are TRBV5-1 and TRBJ2-2, with 7 positions matching TRBD1. CDR3 length: 14 amino acids. Germline CDR1 and CDR2: SGHRS and YFSETQ. The ends lost 1 base at V and 6 bases at J; junction bases unmatched: 3. CDR3 sequence (DNA): TGCGCCAGCAGCTTGCAGACAGGGCCCGGGGAGCTGTTTTTT. This sequence encodes CASSLQTGPGELFF. The entire variable domain, with the rest obtained from reference TRBV5-1 and TRBJ2-2, is as follows: KAGVTQTPRYLIKTRGQQVTLSCSPISGHRSVSWYQQTPGQGLQFLFEYFSETQRNKGNFPGRFSGRQFSNSRSEMNVSTLELGDSALYLCASSLQTGPGELFFGEGSRLTVL.

V usage is TRBV7-9 and J usage is TRBJ1-1; D is ambiguous. This CDR3 region has 13 residues. Looked up from germline, CDR1 is SEHNR and CDR2 is FQNEAQ (reference sequence). Trimming took off 6 bases at V and 2 bases at J, with 10 bases between the two ends. The DNA of the CDR3 is TGTGCCAGCAGACCTACAGTAAACACTGAAGCTTTCTTT. Protein product: CASRPTVNTEAFF.

The genes are TRBV5-1 and TRBJ1-1; D is possibly TRBD1 (6 bases). Per germline, CDR1 SGHRS and CDR2 YFSETQ. The CDR3 totals 13 residues. The germline V and J ends were trimmed by 4 bases and 5 bases, with 12 bases remaining between them. CDR3 sequence: CASSQQQGTEAFF. The CDR3 DNA sequence: TGCGCCAGCAGCCAACAGCAGGGGACTGAAGCTTTCTTT.

The chain links TRBV12-3 or TRBV12-4 to TRBJ2-1; D might be TRBD1 (5 bases). The CDR3 loop spans 11 amino acids. Deletions cut 5 bases from V and 10 bases from J, with 9 bases between. The CDR3 sequence: CASSAGIEQFF. Written as DNA, the CDR3 is TGTGCCAGCAGTGCAGGGATAGAGCAGTTCTTC.

V usage is TRBV2 and J usage is TRBJ1-1, with D hard to call. The CDR3 consists of 15 residues. Germline assignment: CDR1 SNHLY and CDR2 FYNNEI. With 0 bases removed from V and 7 bases from J, the gap between germline ends came to 15 bases. The CDR3 nucleotides are TGTGCCAGCAGTGAAGCGCTCCTCGGGTCGGATGAAGCTTTCTTT. It specifies CASSEALLGSDEAFF.

The CDR3 loop is CAISAPSGNTIYF. In nucleotides, the CDR3 is TGTGCCATCAGTGCCCCGTCCGGAAACACCATATATTTT. The chain is built from TRBV10-3 and TRBJ1-3; no clear D gene. Germline values: CDR1 ENHRY, CDR2 SYGVKD. The CDR3 spans 13 residues. V was pared by 4 bases and J by 4 bases, with 8 bases between.

As to this clone: Distinct nucleotide sequences in the sample also encode this CDR3. The chain has TRBV5-1 and TRBJ2-2, with 9 bases aligning to TRBD2. The germline gives CDR1 SGHRS, CDR2 YFSETQ. The CDR3 consists of 16 residues. V shed 4 bases and J 4 bases; nucleotides not matched to a gene: 8. CDR3 loop: CASSPRGAGGTGELFF. CDR3 nucleotides: TGCGCCAGCAGCCCGCGGGGAGCGGGGGGCACCGGGGAGCTGTTTTTT.

The genes are TRBV2 and TRBJ1-1; TRBD1 is a possible D gene (5 bases). V gave up 5 bases and J gave up 4 bases, with 14 bases separating them. Germline V gives CDR1 SNHLY, CDR2 FYNNEI. The CDR3 has 14 amino acids. Here the CDR3 reads CASSPIRAVTEAFF. The CDR3 DNA reads TGTGCCAGCAGTCCAATCAGGGCGGTCACTGAAGCTTTCTTT.

V gene TRBV2 combines with J gene TRBJ2-3, with D possibly TRBD1 on 6 matching bases. V was cut by 7 bases and J by 2 bases, with 10 bases left in between. The length of the CDR3 is 13 residues. Germline V gene sequence: CDR1 SNHLY, CDR2 FYNNEI. CDR3: CASIGQITDTQYF. Here the CDR3 DNA reads TGTGCCAGCATCGGACAGATCACAGATACGCAGTATTTT. Looking up the rest from reference TRBV2 and TRBJ2-3 gives the full variable domain: EPEVTQTPSHQVTQMGQEVILRCVPISNHLYFYWYRQILGQKVEFLVSFYNNEISEKSEIFDDQFSVERPDGSNFTLKIRSTKLEDSAMYFCASIGQITDTQYFGPGTRLTVL.

The chain is built from TRBV7-9 and TRBJ2-1; the match to TRBD1 covers 7 bases. This CDR3 is built from 16 residues. V dropped 5 bases and J dropped 4; count of bases not matched to a gene: 11. CDR1 and CDR2 (germline): SEHNR, FQNEAQ (reference sequence). The DNA for the CDR3 is TGTGCCAGCAGCCTGTTTTCGGGGACAGTATACAATGAGCAGTTCTTC. It yields the protein CASSLFSGTVYNEQFF. The full variable domain, in which reference TRBV7-9 and TRBJ2-1 provide the parts outside the CDR3, is DTGVSQNPRHKITKRGQNVTFRCDPISEHNRLYWYRQTLGQGPEFLTYFQNEAQLEKSRLLSDRFSAERPKGSFSTLEIQRTEQGDSAMYLCASSLFSGTVYNEQFFGPGTRLTVL.

The rearrangement joins TRBV29-1 to TRBJ2-2; 8 bases align to TRBD2. The V segment lost 7 bases and the J segment 6 bases; nucleotides outside the gene matches: 1. CDR3 size: 11 residues. CDR1 SQVTM and CDR2 ANQGSEA come from the germline V gene. The CDR3 region is CSGGLAGELFF. The CDR3 DNA reads as TGCAGCGGGGGACTAGCCGGGGAGCTGTTTTTT.

The table lists this clone with a count of one. This chain joins TRBV18 and TRBJ2-3, with 14 bases fitting TRBD2. With 1 base clipped from V and 3 bases from J, the junction kept 3 bases outside the gene matches. CDR1 is KGHSH, CDR2 LQKENI, per germline. The CDR3 consists of 17 residues. CDR3 nucleotides: TGTGCCAGCTCACCACAGACTAGCGGGAGGGTGACAGATACGCAGTATTTT. Translating gives CASSPQTSGRVTDTQYF.